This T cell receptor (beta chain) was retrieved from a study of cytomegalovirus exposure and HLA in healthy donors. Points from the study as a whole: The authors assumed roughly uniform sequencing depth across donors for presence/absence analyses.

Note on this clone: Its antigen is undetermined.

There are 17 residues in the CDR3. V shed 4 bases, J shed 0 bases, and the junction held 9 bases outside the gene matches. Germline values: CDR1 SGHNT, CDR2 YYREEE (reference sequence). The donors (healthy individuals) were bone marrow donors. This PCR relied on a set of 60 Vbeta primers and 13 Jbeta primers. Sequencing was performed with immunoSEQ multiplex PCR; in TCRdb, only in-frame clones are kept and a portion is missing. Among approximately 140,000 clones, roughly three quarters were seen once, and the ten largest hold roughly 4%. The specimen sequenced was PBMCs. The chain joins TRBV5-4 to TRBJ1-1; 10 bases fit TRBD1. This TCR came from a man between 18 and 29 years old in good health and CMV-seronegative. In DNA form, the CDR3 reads TGTGCCAGCAGCCCACGGACAGGGGGGATAATGAACACTGAAGCTTTCTTT. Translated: CASSPRTGGIMNTEAFF.